This T cell receptor (beta chain) was found in a study of cytomegalovirus exposure and HLA in healthy donors. The wider study: A subsequent analysis stated that the 120 or so validation repertoires were run on the same platform as the roughly 620 first-cohort repertoires.

Study-level findings and limits: The dataset shows that most TCR sequences were rare, while some public TCRs occurred in many donors. According to a subsequent analysis, TCR clusters identified in the first cohort showed a tendency to co-occur across the 120 or so validation repertoires.

Germline lookup yields CDR1 LGHNA and CDR2 YSLEER. The CDR3 length is 19 residues. The junction had 16 bases not matched to a gene; V was cut back by 3 bases and J by 2 bases. A remark on this clone: Its antigen is as yet unknown.

Repertoires were generated with immunoSEQ multiplex PCR, while TCRdb's copy carries only in-frame clones and drops some. The profile covers roughly 150,000 clones, with around four fifths appearing a single time and about 2% taken by the ten largest. The specimen was PBMCs. The chain links TRBV4-3 to TRBJ2-3; TRBD1 matches at 8 bases. This clonotype was obtained from a man aged 25-40 years in good health and CMV-seropositive. This CDR3 reads CASSQEKPGQEPYTDTQYF. The CDR3, as DNA: TGCGCCAGCAGCCAGGAAAAGCCGGGACAGGAGCCGTACACAGATACGCAGTATTTT.